These T cell receptor beta chains were read from a single sample in a study of cytomegalovirus exposure and HLA in healthy donors. TCRdb keeps only in-frame clones here, not all; method: immunoSEQ multiplex PCR. The sample lists 150,000 to 180,000 clones; 60% to 85% were seen once. Sample: PBMCs. These receptors all stem from a woman aged 40 to 55 in good health and CMV-seronegative. Each CDR3 is given with its conserved first and last residue. The order of the fields is V gene, clone size, D gene, J gene, CDR3 protein, CDR3 DNA. The D gene is left open where the match is weak. Only part of the rows carry a size: once, few, many, or a class if the clone is expanded.

V: TRBV30
size: -
D: TRBD2
J: TRBJ2-7
CDR3: CAWSVLAGGYEQYF
DNA: TGTGCCTGGAGTGTTCTAGCGGGAGGATACGAGCAGTACTTC

V: TRBV5-4
size: -
D: -
J: TRBJ2-7
CDR3: CASSLYSGVSEQYF
DNA: TGTGCCAGCAGCTTGTATTCGGGGGTAAGCGAGCAGTACTTC

V: TRBV27
size: once
D: -
J: TRBJ1-1
CDR3: CASTGPGGTEAFF
DNA: TGTGCCAGCACCGGCCCCGGAGGGACTGAAGCTTTCTTT

V: TRBV4-2
size: once
D: TRBD1
J: TRBJ1-2
CDR3: CASSQVGIQGAGGYTF
DNA: TGTGCCAGCAGCCAAGTGGGGATCCAGGGGGCAGGGGGCTACACCTTC

V: TRBV18
size: once
D: -
J: TRBJ1-5
CDR3: CASSPPGGDRDQPQHF
DNA: TGTGCCAGCTCACCACCGGGGGGGGATAGGGATCAGCCCCAGCATTTT

V: TRBV27
size: -
D: -
J: TRBJ2-7
CDR3: CASSTGSSGYEQYF
DNA: TGTGCCAGCAGTACAGGGAGCTCGGGCTACGAGCAGTACTTC

V: TRBV5-1
size: -
D: TRBD2
J: TRBJ2-2
CDR3: CASSLGSGGANTGELFF
DNA: TGCGCCAGCAGCTTAGGGAGCGGGGGAGCGAACACCGGGGAGCTGTTTTTT

V: TRBV5-4
size: once
D: TRBD1
J: TRBJ2-7
CDR3: CASSFDRGTYEQYF
DNA: TGTGCCAGCAGCTTTGACAGGGGTACTTACGAGCAGTACTTC

V: TRBV6-5
size: -
D: TRBD1
J: TRBJ1-2
CDR3: CASRSGGGYGYTF
DNA: TGTGCCAGCAGATCAGGGGGCGGCTATGGCTACACCTTC

V: TRBV10-1
size: -
D: -
J: TRBJ2-2
CDR3: CASSPGENTGELFF
DNA: TGCGCCAGCAGTCCCGGGGAAAACACCGGGGAGCTGTTTTTT

V: TRBV5-4
size: -
D: TRBD1
J: TRBJ1-2
CDR3: CASSPDRDYGYTF
DNA: TGTGCCAGCAGCCCCGACAGGGACTATGGCTACACCTTC

V: TRBV4-2
size: -
D: -
J: TRBJ2-2
CDR3: CASSQERRAGELFF
DNA: TGTGCCAGCAGCCAAGAAAGGAGGGCCGGGGAGCTGTTTTTT

V: TRBV5-1
size: -
D: -
J: TRBJ2-3
CDR3: CASSLGERMFTDTQYF
DNA: TGCGCCAGCAGCTTGGGAGAGCGGATGTTCACAGATACGCAGTATTTT

V: TRBV29-1
size: -
D: -
J: TRBJ2-5
CDR3: CSAPNLALVGETQYF
DNA: TGCAGCGCCCCTAATCTAGCGTTGGTGGGGGAGACCCAGTACTTC

V: TRBV5-1
size: -
D: TRBD2
J: TRBJ2-3
CDR3: CASSLSSGADTQYF
DNA: TGCGCCAGCAGCTTGAGTAGCGGGGCAGATACGCAGTATTTT

V: TRBV9
size: -
D: TRBD2
J: TRBJ2-1
CDR3: CASSETSGRVYEQFF
DNA: TGTGCCAGCAGCGAGACTAGCGGGAGGGTGTATGAGCAGTTCTTC

V: TRBV7-9
size: once
D: TRBD1
J: TRBJ1-1
CDR3: CASSRGTGPNTEAFF
DNA: TGTGCCAGCTCCCGGGGGACAGGGCCGAACACTGAAGCTTTCTTT

V: TRBV5-1
size: -
D: TRBD2
J: TRBJ2-3
CDR3: CASSLPTSGGPDTQYF
DNA: TGCGCCAGCAGCTTGCCGACTAGCGGGGGACCAGATACGCAGTATTTT

V: TRBV2
size: -
D: -
J: TRBJ2-1
CDR3: CASTRTSSYNEQFF
DNA: TGTGCCAGCACCCGGACAAGCTCCTACAATGAGCAGTTCTTC

V: TRBV28
size: -
D: -
J: TRBJ2-2
CDR3: CASSSTGISTGELFF
DNA: TGTGCCAGCAGTTCTACAGGGATATCCACCGGGGAGCTGTTTTTT

V: TRBV6-1
size: -
D: TRBD1
J: TRBJ2-7
CDR3: CASSEPGQGNYEQYF
DNA: TGTGCCAGCAGTGAACCGGGACAGGGGAACTACGAGCAGTACTTC

V: TRBV4-1
size: -
D: TRBD1
J: TRBJ2-2
CDR3: CASSQQGQEDTGELFF
DNA: TGCGCCAGCAGCCAGCAGGGACAGGAGGACACCGGGGAGCTGTTTTTT

V: TRBV9
size: -
D: TRBD1
J: TRBJ2-2
CDR3: CASSFGTGGDTGELFF
DNA: TGTGCCAGCAGCTTTGGGACAGGGGGGGACACCGGGGAGCTGTTTTTT

V: TRBV5-6
size: -
D: -
J: TRBJ2-7
CDR3: CASSTPRLDNYEQYF
DNA: TGTGCCAGCAGCACTCCCCGGCTGGACAACTACGAGCAGTACTTC

V: TRBV4-1
size: -
D: -
J: TRBJ2-7
CDR3: CASSHFESGDYEQYF
DNA: TGCGCCAGCAGCCACTTTGAGTCCGGAGATTACGAGCAGTACTTC

V: TRBV7-9
size: -
D: -
J: TRBJ2-1
CDR3: CASTNLGAYNEQFF
DNA: TGTGCCAGCACCAACTTGGGGGCATACAATGAGCAGTTCTTC

V: TRBV10-1
size: few
D: TRBD1
J: TRBJ1-2
CDR3: CASSEGADGYTF
DNA: TGCGCCAGCAGCGAGGGGGCTGATGGCTACACCTTC

V: TRBV10-3
size: -
D: -
J: TRBJ2-7
CDR3: CAISELGGSYEQYF
DNA: TGTGCCATCAGTGAGTTGGGAGGTTCCTACGAGCAGTACTTC

V: TRBV30
size: -
D: TRBD2
J: TRBJ2-7
CDR3: CAWSSASGSSYEQYF
DNA: TGTGCCTGGAGTTCTGCTAGCGGGAGTTCCTACGAGCAGTACTTC

V: TRBV4-1
size: -
D: -
J: TRBJ1-1
CDR3: CASSQEIGHSSLGTEAFF
DNA: TGCGCCAGCAGCCAAGAGATCGGACACTCCTCCCTGGGGACTGAAGCTTTCTTT

V: TRBV5-1
size: -
D: TRBD2
J: TRBJ2-1
CDR3: CASSLGVATSGTGEQFF
DNA: TGCGCCAGCAGCTTGGGGGTCGCGACTAGCGGGACAGGTGAGCAGTTCTTC

V: TRBV28
size: -
D: TRBD1
J: TRBJ1-2
CDR3: CASTQEGATYGYTF
DNA: TGTGCCAGCACCCAAGAGGGGGCGACCTATGGCTACACCTTC

V: TRBV28
size: -
D: TRBD2
J: TRBJ2-5
CDR3: CAIGGAEETQYF
DNA: TGTGCCATCGGGGGGGCGGAAGAGACCCAGTACTTC

V: TRBV5-1
size: -
D: -
J: TRBJ2-7
CDR3: CASSLGGLEQYF
DNA: TGCGCCAGCAGCTTGGGCGGGCTCGAGCAGTACTTC

V: TRBV19
size: -
D: -
J: TRBJ1-3
CDR3: CASSMGHSGNTIYF
DNA: TGTGCCAGTAGCATGGGACACTCTGGAAACACCATATATTTT

V: TRBV5-1
size: -
D: TRBD2
J: TRBJ2-1
CDR3: CASSPGLAGRGEQFF
DNA: TGCGCCAGCAGCCCAGGACTAGCGGGGAGAGGTGAGCAGTTCTTC

V: TRBV7-6
size: few
D: TRBD1
J: TRBJ1-2
CDR3: CASSLHWRSTKNYTGAYGYTF
DNA: TGTGCCAGCAGCCTACATTGGCGATCAACAAAAAATTATACAGGGGCGTATGGCTACACCTTC

V: TRBV5-4
size: -
D: -
J: TRBJ1-1
CDR3: CASSLTPSNTEAFF
DNA: TGTGCCAGCAGCTTGACCCCGAGCAACACTGAAGCTTTCTTT

V: TRBV6-4
size: -
D: TRBD1
J: TRBJ1-2
CDR3: CASSDLTGVGYTF
DNA: TGTGCCAGCAGTGACCTAACAGGGGTAGGCTACACCTTC

V: TRBV29-1
size: -
D: -
J: TRBJ1-2
CDR3: CSVDRSNYGYTF
DNA: TGCAGCGTTGACAGATCTAACTATGGCTACACCTTC

V: TRBV10-1
size: -
D: -
J: TRBJ2-5
CDR3: CASSGSDWETQYF
DNA: TGCGCCAGCAGTGGTTCAGACTGGGAGACCCAGTACTTC

V: TRBV6-1
size: -
D: -
J: TRBJ1-4
CDR3: CASSDVLIAPQLFF
DNA: TGTGCCAGCAGTGACGTCTTAATAGCCCCTCAACTGTTTTTT

V: TRBV27
size: -
D: TRBD1
J: TRBJ1-5
CDR3: CASSSGTGRRSGQPQHF
DNA: TGTGCCAGCAGTTCTGGGACAGGCCGGCGGAGTGGTCAGCCCCAGCATTTT

V: TRBV21-1
size: -
D: -
J: TRBJ1-5
CDR3: CASRPEGQGRGQPQHF
DNA: TGTGCCAGCCGTCCCGAAGGGCAGGGCCGAGGTCAGCCCCAGCATTTT

V: TRBV7-2
size: -
D: -
J: TRBJ2-7
CDR3: CASSPVLGRHEQYF
DNA: TGTGCCAGCAGCCCCGTTCTGGGGCGACACGAGCAGTACTTC

V: TRBV6-5
size: once
D: TRBD1
J: TRBJ2-7
CDR3: CASSHGQGGYYEQYF
DNA: TGTGCCAGCAGTCACGGACAGGGAGGTTACTACGAGCAGTACTTC

V: TRBV29-1
size: -
D: -
J: TRBJ1-4
CDR3: CSVGIATNEKLFF
DNA: TGCAGCGTTGGCATAGCTACTAATGAAAAACTGTTTTTT

V: TRBV5-5
size: -
D: TRBD1
J: TRBJ2-2
CDR3: CASSQQGARTTGELFF
DNA: TGTGCCAGCAGCCAACAGGGGGCGCGGACCACCGGGGAGCTGTTTTTT

V: TRBV7-9
size: -
D: -
J: TRBJ2-7
CDR3: CASSPTPGQRDYEQYF
DNA: TGTGCCAGCAGCCCCACCCCCGGACAACGCGACTACGAGCAGTACTTC

V: TRBV2
size: -
D: -
J: TRBJ1-5
CDR3: CASRLDGSNQPQHF
DNA: TGTGCCAGCCGACTCGACGGGAGCAATCAGCCCCAGCATTTT

V: TRBV7-9
size: -
D: TRBD2
J: TRBJ2-1
CDR3: CASSSSGTSGSSYNEQFF
DNA: TGTGCCAGCAGCTCGTCTGGGACTAGCGGGAGTTCCTACAATGAGCAGTTCTTC

V: TRBV27
size: -
D: -
J: TRBJ1-4
CDR3: CASSLFGQGLEKLFF
DNA: TGTGCCAGCAGTTTGTTCGGGCAGGGCCTAGAAAAACTGTTTTTT

V: TRBV10-2
size: -
D: TRBD1
J: TRBJ2-3
CDR3: CASSPGTGGTDTQYF
DNA: TGCGCCAGCAGCCCCGGGACAGGGGGCACAGATACGCAGTATTTT

V: TRBV9
size: once
D: -
J: TRBJ1-1
CDR3: CASSVDGGRGEAFF
DNA: TGTGCCAGCAGCGTAGATGGCGGCCGGGGGGAAGCTTTCTTT

V: TRBV5-1
size: few
D: TRBD1
J: TRBJ2-7
CDR3: CASSSLDRGGYEQYF
DNA: TGCGCCAGCAGCTCACTGGACAGGGGAGGCTACGAGCAGTACTTC